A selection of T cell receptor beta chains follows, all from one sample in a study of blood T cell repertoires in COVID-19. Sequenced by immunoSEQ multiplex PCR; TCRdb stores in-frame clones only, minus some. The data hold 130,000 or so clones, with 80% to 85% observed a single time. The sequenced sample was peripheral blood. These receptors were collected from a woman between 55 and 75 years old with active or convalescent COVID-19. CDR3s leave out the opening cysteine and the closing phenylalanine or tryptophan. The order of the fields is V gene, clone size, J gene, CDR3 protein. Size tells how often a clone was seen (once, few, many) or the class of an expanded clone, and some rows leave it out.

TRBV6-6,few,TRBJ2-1,GTGTSAYNEQF
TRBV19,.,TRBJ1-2,ASSGQGNYGYT
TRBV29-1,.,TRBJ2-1,SVGLLNEQF
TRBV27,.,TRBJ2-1,ASSLNTAGGMGEQF
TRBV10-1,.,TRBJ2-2,ASSLLAGGSGELF
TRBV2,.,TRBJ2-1,ASSEPDSGSLNEQF
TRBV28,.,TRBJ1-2,ASSFLVWNRGRYPYGYT
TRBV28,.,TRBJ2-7,ASIAGGGGGIYEQY
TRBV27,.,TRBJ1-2,ASSFSGQGAYGYT
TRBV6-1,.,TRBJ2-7,ASSDRDRGTYEQY
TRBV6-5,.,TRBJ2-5,ASSYEETQY
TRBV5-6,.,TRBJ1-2,ASSPGRGLSGYT
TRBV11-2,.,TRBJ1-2,ASSSSNYGYT
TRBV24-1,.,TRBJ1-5,ATSSGTGIPGNQPQH
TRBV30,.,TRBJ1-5,AWTRGSNQPQH
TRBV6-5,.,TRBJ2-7,AGSETSGGFYEQY
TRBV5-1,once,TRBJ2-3,ASSLRTSGNEGTQY
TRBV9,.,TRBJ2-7,ASSPGTGTVYEQY
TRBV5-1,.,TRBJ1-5,ASRLSGNSNQPQH
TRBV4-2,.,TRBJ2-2,ASSPGGGYTGELF
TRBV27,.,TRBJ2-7,ASSLYRGEGPYEQY
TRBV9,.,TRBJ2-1,ASSAGGAHYNEQF
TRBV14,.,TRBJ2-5,ASSDRIKETQY
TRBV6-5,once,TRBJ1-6,ASSYSRGYNSPLH
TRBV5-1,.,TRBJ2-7,ASYPGLAGVDEQY
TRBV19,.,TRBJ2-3,ASSLEQGLLDTQY
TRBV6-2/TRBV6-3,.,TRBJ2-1,ASSWTSGIDWNEQF
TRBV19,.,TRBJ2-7,ASSIMLAGDGNEQY
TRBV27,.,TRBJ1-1,ASSLEYYTEAF
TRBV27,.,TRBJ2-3,ASSRTSGTGADTQY
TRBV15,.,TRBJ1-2,ATRAGTTRTGIDGYT
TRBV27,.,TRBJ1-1,ASSLKREREAF
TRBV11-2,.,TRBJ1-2,ASSLRTVNYGYT
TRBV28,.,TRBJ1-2,ASSLLRYYGYT
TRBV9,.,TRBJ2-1,ASSVGLQSVYNEQF
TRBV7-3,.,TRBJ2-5,ASSRGTKETQY
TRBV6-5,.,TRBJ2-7,ASNNIIYEQY
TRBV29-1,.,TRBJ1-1,SVGQLLNPEAF
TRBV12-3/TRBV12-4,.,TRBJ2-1,AQVGGSYNEQF
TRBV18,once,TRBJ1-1,ASSHAWTGGASDTEAF
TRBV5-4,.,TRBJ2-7,ASSLFRLAGGSSYEQY
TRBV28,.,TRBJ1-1,ASRLGQHSEAF
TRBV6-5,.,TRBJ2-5,ASSPLAGGGETQY
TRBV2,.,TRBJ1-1,ASTSRDTEAF
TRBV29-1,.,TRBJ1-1,SVGTGKEGTEAF
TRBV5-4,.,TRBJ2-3,ASSRDRGFTDTQY
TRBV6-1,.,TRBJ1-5,ASRPEGSNQPQH
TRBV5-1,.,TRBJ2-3,ASSQDRGADTQY
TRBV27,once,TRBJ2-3,ASSLAGLRGTDTQY
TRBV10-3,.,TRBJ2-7,AISASERAEQY
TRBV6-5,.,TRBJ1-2,ASSYPGQGAAGYT
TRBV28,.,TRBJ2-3,ASSFWSATDTQY
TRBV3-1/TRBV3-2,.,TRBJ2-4,ASSPGGAKNIQY